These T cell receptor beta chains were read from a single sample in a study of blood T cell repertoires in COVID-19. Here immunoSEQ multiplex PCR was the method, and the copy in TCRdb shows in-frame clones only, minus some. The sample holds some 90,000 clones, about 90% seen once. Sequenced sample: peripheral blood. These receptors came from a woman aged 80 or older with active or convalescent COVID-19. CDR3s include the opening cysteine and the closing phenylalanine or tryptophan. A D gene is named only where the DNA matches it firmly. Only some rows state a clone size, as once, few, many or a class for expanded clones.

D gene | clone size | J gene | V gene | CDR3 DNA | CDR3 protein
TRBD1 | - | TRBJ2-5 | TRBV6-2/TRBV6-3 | TGTGCCAGCAGTTATGGGCGGCAGGGGGTGGAGACCCAGTACTTC | CASSYGRQGVETQYF
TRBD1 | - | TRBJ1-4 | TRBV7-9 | TGTGCCAGCAGCGTACTTTCGGGACAGGGGGAAAAACTGTTTTTT | CASSVLSGQGEKLFF
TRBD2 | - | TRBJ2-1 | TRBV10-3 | TGTGCCATCAGTGAGTCGGCGGGAGGGCCCGCGGGGAAGCAGTTCTTC | CAISESAGGPAGKQFF
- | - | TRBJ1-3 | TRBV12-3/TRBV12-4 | TGTGCCAACAAACAGGGCTCTGGAAACACCATATATTTT | CANKQGSGNTIYF
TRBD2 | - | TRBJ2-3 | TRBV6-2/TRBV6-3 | TGTGCCAGCAGTTACTCGGGTTTAGCGGGCCGCACAGATACGCAGTATTTT | CASSYSGLAGRTDTQYF
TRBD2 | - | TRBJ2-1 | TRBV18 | TGTGCCAGCTCACCCCTTGCGGGAGGGTACAATGAGCAGTTCTTC | CASSPLAGGYNEQFF
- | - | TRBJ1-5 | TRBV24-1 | TGTGCCACCAGTGACACGCAGGGGTCCAATCAGCCCCAGCATTTT | CATSDTQGSNQPQHF
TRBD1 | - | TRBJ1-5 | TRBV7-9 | TGTGCCAGCAGCAGACAGGGCGATCAGCCCCAGCATTTT | CASSRQGDQPQHF
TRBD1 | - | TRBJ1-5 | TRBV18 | TGTGCCAGCTCATCGACCCGGACAGGGGTGGATCAGCCCCAGCATTTT | CASSSTRTGVDQPQHF
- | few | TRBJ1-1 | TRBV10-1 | TGCGCCAGCAGTGAGGAGGGTAACACTGAAGCTTTCTTT | CASSEEGNTEAFF
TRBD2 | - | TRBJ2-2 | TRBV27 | TGTGCCACCCGACCGGGACTAGGCACCGGGGAGCTGTTTTTT | CATRPGLGTGELFF